This is a list of T cell receptor beta chains from one sample in a study of human T cells and chemical hapten exposure. TCRdb used MiXCR to reprocess the RACE reads, holding one entry per CDR3 protein. Among around 82,000 distinct CDR3 sequences listed, 6.6% were seen once. The source material was whole blood, sampled in connection with sensitization to the hapten diphenylcyclopropenone (DPC). Receptors were obtained from a woman in her thirties with alopecia areata. Some clones in this sample may be carry-over from other donors' samples. CDR3s include the opening cysteine and the closing phenylalanine or tryptophan. Each record gives: D gene, J gene, V gene, clone size, CDR3 DNA, CDR3 protein. D genes are given only for firm matches. Expanded clones are given a class, and other clones once, few, many or no size at all.

d_gene: -; j_gene: TRBJ1-1; v_gene: TRBV5-1; abundance: many; CDR3nt: TGCGCCAGGGGGACGGCTCAGAACACTGAAGCTTTCTTT; CDR3aa: CARGTAQNTEAFF
d_gene: -; j_gene: TRBJ1-6; v_gene: TRBV20-1; abundance: few; CDR3nt: TGCAGTGCTAGAGGGGACACAGATAATTCACCCCTCCACTTT; CDR3aa: CSARGDTDNSPLHF
d_gene: -; j_gene: TRBJ2-3; v_gene: TRBV18; abundance: many; CDR3nt: TGTGCCAGCTCACCTACTAGCATCCATACGCAGTATTTT; CDR3aa: CASSPTSIHTQYF
d_gene: -; j_gene: TRBJ2-7; v_gene: TRBV14; abundance: many; CDR3nt: TGTGCCAGCAGCGGTACGGTCTACGAGCAGTACTTC; CDR3aa: CASSGTVYEQYF
d_gene: TRBD1; j_gene: TRBJ1-1; v_gene: TRBV29-1; abundance: many; CDR3nt: TGCAGCGGGGTGACAGGGAGGAACACTGAAGCTTTCTTT; CDR3aa: CSGVTGRNTEAFF
d_gene: TRBD1; j_gene: TRBJ2-1; v_gene: TRBV5-1; abundance: many; CDR3nt: TGCGCCAGCAGCCCGTACGGGACAGCGCAATACAATGAGCAGTTCTTC; CDR3aa: CASSPYGTAQYNEQFF
d_gene: -; j_gene: TRBJ1-1; v_gene: TRBV3-1; abundance: many; CDR3nt: TGTGCCAGCAGATTGGGATCGAACACTGAAGCTTTCTTT; CDR3aa: CASRLGSNTEAFF
d_gene: -; j_gene: TRBJ2-5; v_gene: TRBV2; abundance: few; CDR3nt: TGTGCCAGCAGGACCGATACGAAAGAGACCCAGTACTTC; CDR3aa: CASRTDTKETQYF
d_gene: TRBD1; j_gene: TRBJ1-2; v_gene: TRBV29-1; abundance: few; CDR3nt: TGCAGCGTACTAGGTGGACAGGAAGGTGGCTACACCTTC; CDR3aa: CSVLGGQEGGYTF
d_gene: TRBD1; j_gene: TRBJ1-5; v_gene: TRBV5-6; abundance: few; CDR3nt: TGTGCCAGCAGCTCGACAGGGAGGAACGGGCGTGGCAATCAGCCCCAGCATTTT; CDR3aa: CASSSTGRNGRGNQPQHF
d_gene: -; j_gene: TRBJ1-5; v_gene: TRBV6-5; abundance: few; CDR3nt: TGTGCCAGCAGCCCCAAAGTAGCCCAGCCCCAGCATTTT; CDR3aa: CASSPKVAQPQHF
d_gene: -; j_gene: TRBJ1-1; v_gene: TRBV6-5; abundance: many; CDR3nt: TGTGCCAGCAGTTACGAGGGGCAGAATGGAGCTTTCTTT; CDR3aa: CASSYEGQNGAFF
d_gene: -; j_gene: TRBJ2-5; v_gene: TRBV11-2; abundance: -; CDR3nt: TGTGCCAGCAGCTTAAGCGGCCCTCAAGAGACCCAGTACTTC; CDR3aa: CASSLSGPQETQYF
d_gene: -; j_gene: TRBJ1-2; v_gene: TRBV27; abundance: many; CDR3nt: TGTGCCAGCAGTCCACGCCACGGGACGGATAACTATGGCTACACCTTC; CDR3aa: CASSPRHGTDNYGYTF
d_gene: TRBD2; j_gene: TRBJ2-3; v_gene: TRBV7-3; abundance: -; CDR3nt: TGTGCCAGCAGCTTACTGGCTAGCGGGGGGACAGATACGCAGTATTTT; CDR3aa: CASSLLASGGTDTQYF
d_gene: -; j_gene: TRBJ1-6; v_gene: TRBV27; abundance: -; CDR3nt: TGTGCCAGCAGTTTTCTCAAGACTTCCAACTCACCCCTCCACTTT; CDR3aa: CASSFLKTSNSPLHF
d_gene: -; j_gene: TRBJ1-5; v_gene: TRBV12-3/TRBV12-4; abundance: -; CDR3nt: TGTGCCAGCAGGAGAGGGGGGGTGAATCAGCCCCAGCATTTT; CDR3aa: CASRRGGVNQPQHF
d_gene: -; j_gene: TRBJ1-1; v_gene: TRBV20-1; abundance: few; CDR3nt: TGCAGTGCTGACGGTCTCTCCATGAACACTGAAGCTTTCTTT; CDR3aa: CSADGLSMNTEAFF
d_gene: -; j_gene: TRBJ1-5; v_gene: TRBV7-8; abundance: -; CDR3nt: TGTGCCAGCAGCTTCGGTCGCGGGGGCAATCAGCCCCAGCATTTT; CDR3aa: CASSFGRGGNQPQHF
d_gene: -; j_gene: TRBJ2-1; v_gene: TRBV12-3/TRBV12-4; abundance: few; CDR3nt: TGTGCCAACCCCGACTCCCCCCAAAACTCTAGGGCCTCCTACAATGAGCAGTTCTTC; CDR3aa: CANPDSPQNSRASYNEQFF
d_gene: TRBD1; j_gene: TRBJ2-7; v_gene: TRBV27; abundance: many; CDR3nt: TGTGCCAGCAGTTTAGGGACGGGACAGGTCTACGAGCAGTACTTC; CDR3aa: CASSLGTGQVYEQYF
d_gene: -; j_gene: TRBJ2-5; v_gene: TRBV20-1; abundance: -; CDR3nt: TGCAGTGCTACCAGAGGGGATACGGGACACAGCCGGGGAGAGACCCAGTACTTC; CDR3aa: CSATRGDTGHSRGETQYF
d_gene: -; j_gene: TRBJ2-7; v_gene: TRBV5-1; abundance: few; CDR3nt: TGCGCCAGCAGCTTGGTCGGACAGCCATACGAGCAGTACTTC; CDR3aa: CASSLVGQPYEQYF
d_gene: TRBD2; j_gene: TRBJ2-5; v_gene: TRBV6-5; abundance: -; CDR3nt: TGTGCCACCTCAGGGCTAGCGGGGGGCCCAGGAGAGACCCAGTACTTC; CDR3aa: CATSGLAGGPGETQYF